The T cell receptor beta chain under discussion was sequenced for a study of blood T cells in healthy people across ages. Turning to the study itself: Per two T cells, about one barcoded beta molecule was captured through template switching.

The CDR3 is made up of 14 amino acids. Germline CDR1 and CDR2: SGHTA and FQGTGA. Trimming stripped 2 bases from V and 8 bases from J, with 13 bases between. Together with a sample-barcoded 5' primer, a J-beta primer mix was included in a second PCR lasting about 6 to 11 cycles. No fewer than 3 million CDR3-containing paired-end reads came from each sample. TCRdb passed the 5' RACE reads through MiXCR, listing each CDR3 protein once. The sample lists 1.5 million to 2 million distinct CDR3 sequences, around 50% occurring once. This chain uses TRBV7-3 with TRBJ2-1; D is unresolved. The sequence derives from a woman in her forties in good health. Material: blood. CDR3 residues: CASSLSNRPHEQFF. DNA for the CDR3: TGTGCCAGCAGCTTATCGAACCGTCCCCATGAGCAGTTCTTC.